Below are 23 T cell receptor beta chains sequenced from a single sample in a study of blood T cell repertoires in COVID-19. Clones were sequenced by immunoSEQ multiplex PCR, and TCRdb holds only the in-frame ones, with some missing. The table records 150,000 or so clones, about 80% of them present only once. The specimen sequenced was peripheral blood. All receptors come from a woman in her 70s with acute or convalescent COVID-19.

This clone was counted a few times. This sequence joins TRBV5-1 and TRBJ2-2; 8 nucleotides align to TRBD1. The CDR3 has 16 amino acids. CDR1 and CDR2 from the germline V gene are SGHRS and YFSETQ. V trimming: 0 bases; J trimming: 3 bases; junction bases outside the gene matches: 4. This CDR3 is CASSLEGTGYTGELFF. In DNA, the CDR3 is TGCGCCAGCAGCTTGGAGGGGACAGGCTACACCGGGGAGCTGTTTTTT.

The chain combines TRBV18 with TRBJ2-1, with TRBD2 as a possible D gene (7 bases). CDR3 size: 16 residues. The germline V and J ends were trimmed by 3 bases and 8 bases, with 20 bases remaining between them. Germline V gene data show CDR1 as KGHSH and CDR2 as LQKENI. The CDR3 protein is CASSPGGTRGGYEQFF. CDR3 nucleotide sequence: TGTGCCAGCTCACCCGGAGGGACCAGGGGAGGGTATGAGCAGTTCTTC.

This clone has just one count. The chain has TRBV4-1 and TRBJ1-4; D might be TRBD1 (6 bases). This CDR3 is built from 16 residues. With 0 bases removed from V and 7 bases from J, the gap between germline ends came to 15 bases. Germline lookup yields CDR1 MGHRA and CDR2 YSYEKL. The CDR3, as DNA: TGCGCCAGCAGCCAAGATGCTGGGGGGGCACGTGAAAAACTGTTTTTT. It translates to CASSQDAGGAREKLFF.

J is TRBJ1-2 and V is TRBV4-1; D is perhaps TRBD1 (6 bases). The CDR3 runs to 14 residues. Germline V gene sequence: CDR1 MGHRA, CDR2 YSYEKL. Trimming left V 1 base short and J 8 bases short, with 14 bases between. The DNA of the CDR3 is TGCGCCAGCAGCCAAGGGGGGCAGGGGAGAGGCTACACCTTC. Encoded protein: CASSQGGQGRGYTF.

The V and J genes are TRBV5-1 and TRBJ1-2; 8 positions match TRBD1. The CDR3 runs 12 residues. The ends lost 4 bases at V and 6 bases at J; junction bases unmatched: 2. Germline assignment: CDR1 SGHRS and CDR2 YFSETQ. The CDR3 nucleotides are TGCGCCAGCAGCCAGACAGGGGATGGCTACACCTTC. This sequence encodes CASSQTGDGYTF.

This chain links TRBV27 with TRBJ2-7; 7 bases are a match to TRBD2. CDR1 MNHEY and CDR2 SMNVEV come from the germline V gene (reference sequence). The CDR3 totals 14 residues. V shed 7 bases, J shed 6 bases, and the junction held 12 bases outside the gene matches. CDR3 in amino acids: CASTPGGNIGEQYF. The CDR3 bases are TGTGCCAGCACCCCGGGAGGCAATATCGGCGAGCAGTACTTC.

The chain links TRBV28 to TRBJ2-7; 7 bases are a match to TRBD1. V shed 5 bases and J 2 bases; nucleotides not matched to a gene: 9. This CDR3 is 15 amino acids long. CDR1 and CDR2 from the germline V gene are MDHEN and SYDVKM. CDR3 amino acids: CASSLLSGGAYEQYF. The CDR3 nucleotides are TGTGCCAGCAGTCTGTTGTCAGGGGGTGCCTACGAGCAGTACTTC.

The chain is built from TRBV5-4 and TRBJ1-2, with TRBD1 as a possible D gene (6 bases). Germline assignment: CDR1 SGHNT and CDR2 YYREEE (reference sequence). The CDR3 length is 14 residues. V was pared by 0 bases and J by 4 bases, with 10 bases between. DNA for the CDR3: TGTGCCAGCAGCTTGGCAGGGGCGCCCTATGGCTACACCTTC. Residues: CASSLAGAPYGYTF.

This clone appeared once. This chain connects TRBV20-1 to TRBJ2-7; 8 bases are shared with TRBD2. Germline V lookup: CDR1 DFQATT, CDR2 SNEGSKA (reference sequence). The length of the CDR3 is 13 residues. V shed 3 bases, J shed 5 bases, and the junction held 6 bases outside the gene matches. The CDR3 loop is CSASYREGHEQYF. In DNA form, the CDR3 reads TGCAGTGCTAGTTACCGGGAGGGACACGAGCAGTACTTC.

The table lists this clone with a few counts. This chain uses TRBV20-1 with TRBJ1-5; TRBD1 matches 7 bases. CDR1 is DFQATT, CDR2 SNEGSKA, per germline (reference sequence). V gave up 3 bases and J gave up 7 bases; unmatched junction bases: 21. CDR3 length: 18 amino acids. In DNA form, the CDR3 reads TGCAGTGCTAGTTCACCCTCGGGACAGCTTCTCTCAAGGCAGCCCCAGCATTTT. This encodes CSASSPSGQLLSRQPQHF.

The rearrangement links TRBV21-1 to TRBJ2-1; the table's D call, TRBD2, has no DNA check behind it. TRBV21-1 is designated a pseudogene. The length of the CDR3 is 16 residues. CDR3 region: CASSKGRLAGYNEQFF. In DNA form, the CDR3 reads TGTGCCAGCAGCAAAGGTCGTCTAGCGGGGTACAATGAGCAGTTCTTC.

This rearrangement joins TRBV11-3 to TRBJ2-1; perhaps TRBD1 as D (5 bases). V was shortened by 0 bases and J by 6 bases, with 12 bases between the two germline ends. Germline V gene sequence: CDR1 SGHNT, CDR2 YENEEA. This CDR3 has 15 amino acids. In nucleotides, the CDR3 is TGTGCCAGCAGCTTAGATCAGGGTTTCAGCAATGAGCAGTTCTTC. Translated, it gives CASSLDQGFSNEQFF.

This chain joins TRBV15 and TRBJ2-7; the match to TRBD1 covers 9 bases. Germline assignment: CDR1 LNHNV and CDR2 YYDKDF (reference sequence). This CDR3 is 13 amino acids long. V gave up 8 bases and J gave up 2 bases; unmatched junction bases: 4. The CDR3 DNA reads as TGTGCCACCGGACAGGGGACCCCCTACGAGCAGTACTTC. Protein sequence: CATGQGTPYEQYF.

The chain combines TRBV19 with TRBJ1-1, with 8 bases that match TRBD1. CDR3 length: 14 amino acids. The junction had 4 bases not matched to a gene; V was cut back by 3 bases and J by 4 bases. Germline V gene lookup returns CDR1 LNHDA and CDR2 SQIVND (reference sequence). In DNA form, the CDR3 reads TGTGCCAGTAGTATGGGACAGGTCCCCACTGAAGCTTTCTTT. It translates to CASSMGQVPTEAFF.

This clone occurred once. This chain links TRBV29-1 with TRBJ2-1; D not certain. Germline lookup yields CDR1 SQVTM and CDR2 ANQGSEA. The CDR3 runs to 16 residues. Trimming took off 8 bases at V and 4 bases at J, with 24 bases between the two ends. The CDR3 sequence is CSPAMNPDWWYNEQFF. As DNA, the CDR3 is TGCAGCCCCGCTATGAACCCCGACTGGTGGTACAATGAGCAGTTCTTC.

This clone has only a few counts. The CDR3 protein is CASSQDPGVYGYTF. CDR3 coding DNA: TGTGCCAGCAGCCAAGATCCAGGGGTATACGGCTACACCTTC. The V call is TRBV3-1 (or the pseudogene TRBV3-2), the J call TRBJ1-2; D possibly corresponds to TRBD1 (6 bases). Germline CDR1 and CDR2: LGHDT and YNNKEL (reference sequence). There are 14 residues in the CDR3. Between the trimmed V and J ends, which lost 0 bases and 8 bases, there was a span of 13 bases.

V is TRBV28 and J is TRBJ2-1; TRBD2 matches 11 bases. The CDR3 length is 17 residues. J was trimmed by 9 bases and V by 7 bases; bases with no gene match: 17. The V gene's germline CDR1 is MDHEN and CDR2 SYDVKM. The CDR3 spells CASTPGTSGGFKIEQFF. In DNA, the CDR3 is TGTGCCAGCACCCCGGGAACTAGCGGGGGTTTTAAGATTGAGCAGTTCTTC.

This clone was found once. V is TRBV18 and J is TRBJ2-7; possibly TRBD1 for D (6 bases). CDR1 is KGHSH and CDR2 is LQKENI in the germline V gene. This CDR3 contains 16 residues. Trimming stripped 3 bases from V and 0 bases from J, with 15 bases between. The CDR3 here is CASSPPGTIVSYEQYF. In DNA, the CDR3 is TGTGCCAGCTCACCGCCAGGGACAATTGTCTCCTACGAGCAGTACTTC.

The chain couples TRBV19 to TRBJ1-5; TRBD1 matches at 8 bases. Germline V gene lookup returns CDR1 LNHDA and CDR2 SQIVND (reference sequence). The CDR3 loop spans 14 amino acids. V lost 6 bases to trimming and J lost 7 bases; unmatched junction nucleotides: 8. DNA of the CDR3: TGTGCCAGTAGCGGGACAGGCTCGGGGCAGCCCCAGCATTTT. Its translation is CASSGTGSGQPQHF.

This chain joins TRBV4-2 and TRBJ1-4; 8 bases map to TRBD1. Germline lookup yields CDR1 LGHNA and CDR2 YNFKEQ. V gave up 3 bases and J gave up 3 bases; unmatched junction bases: 6. The CDR3 extends over 16 amino acids. CDR3 nucleotide sequence: TGTGCCAGCAGCCACAAGGAGGGACAGGCTAATGAAAAACTGTTTTTT. It encodes CASSHKEGQANEKLFF.

J is TRBJ2-6 and V is TRBV28, with a tentative D call TRBD1 (6 bases). Between the trimmed V and J ends, which lost 4 bases and 2 bases, there was a span of 12 bases. The CDR3 consists of 16 residues. Per germline, CDR1 MDHEN and CDR2 SYDVKM. In DNA, the CDR3 is TGTGCCAGCAGTTCACAAGGACAGACTGGGGCCAACGTCCTGACTTTC. Translation gives CASSSQGQTGANVLTF.

This clone was recorded a few times. This chain links TRBV18 with TRBJ2-1, with D perhaps TRBD2 (5 bases). Germline assignment: CDR1 KGHSH and CDR2 LQKENI. This CDR3 comprises 15 residues. V lost 0 bases and J lost 8, with 14 bases in between. CDR3 amino acids: CASSPPEGLADEQFF. The CDR3 DNA follows: TGTGCCAGCTCACCACCGGAAGGACTCGCCGATGAGCAGTTCTTC.

The chain has TRBV19 and TRBJ1-5; D is perhaps TRBD1 (6 bases). CDR1 LNHDA and CDR2 SQIVND come from the germline V gene (reference sequence). The germline V and J ends were trimmed by 5 bases and 1 base, with 12 bases remaining between them. This CDR3 contains 15 residues. The CDR3 bases are TGTGCCAGTAGTTCTCAGGGGCAAAGCAATCAGCCCCAGCATTTT. Its translation: CASSSQGQSNQPQHF.